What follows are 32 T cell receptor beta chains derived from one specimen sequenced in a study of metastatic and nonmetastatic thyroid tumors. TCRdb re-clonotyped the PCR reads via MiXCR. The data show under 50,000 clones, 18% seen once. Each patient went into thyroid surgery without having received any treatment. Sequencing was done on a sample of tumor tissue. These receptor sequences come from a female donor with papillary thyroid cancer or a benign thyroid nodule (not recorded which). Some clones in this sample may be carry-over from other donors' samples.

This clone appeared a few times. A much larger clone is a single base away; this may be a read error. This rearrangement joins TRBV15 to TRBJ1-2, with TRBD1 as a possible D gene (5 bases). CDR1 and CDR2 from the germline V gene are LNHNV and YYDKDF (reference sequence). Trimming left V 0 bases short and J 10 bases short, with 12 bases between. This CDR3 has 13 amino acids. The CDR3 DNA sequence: TGTGCCACCAGCAGAGATTTTGGGGCCGTCTACACCTTC. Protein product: CATSRDFGAVYTF.

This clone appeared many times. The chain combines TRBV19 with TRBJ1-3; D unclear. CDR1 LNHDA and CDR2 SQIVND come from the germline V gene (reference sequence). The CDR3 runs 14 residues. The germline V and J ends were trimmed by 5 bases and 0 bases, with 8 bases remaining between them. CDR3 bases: TGTGCCAGTAGTGCCCACAGCTCTGGAAACACCATATATTTT. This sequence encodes CASSAHSSGNTIYF.

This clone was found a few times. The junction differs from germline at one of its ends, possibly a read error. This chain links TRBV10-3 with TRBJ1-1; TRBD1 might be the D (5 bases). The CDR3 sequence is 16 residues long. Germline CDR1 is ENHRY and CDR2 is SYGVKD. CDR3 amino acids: CAISGSVGDLNTESFF. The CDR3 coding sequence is TGTGCCATCAGTGGGTCGGTTGGGGACTTGAACACTGAATCTTTCTTT.

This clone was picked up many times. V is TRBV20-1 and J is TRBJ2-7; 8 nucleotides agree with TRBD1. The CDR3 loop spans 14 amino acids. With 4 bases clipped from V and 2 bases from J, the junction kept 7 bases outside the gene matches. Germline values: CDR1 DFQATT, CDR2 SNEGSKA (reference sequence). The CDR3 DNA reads TGCAGTGCTACAGGACAGGGTCGACCCTACGAGCAGTACTTC. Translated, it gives CSATGQGRPYEQYF.

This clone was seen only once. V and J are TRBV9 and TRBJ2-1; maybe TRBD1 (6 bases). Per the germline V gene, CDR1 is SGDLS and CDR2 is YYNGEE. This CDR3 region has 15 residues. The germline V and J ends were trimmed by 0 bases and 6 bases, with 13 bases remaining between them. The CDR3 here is CASSVGFGQFNEQFF. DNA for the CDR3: TGTGCCAGCAGCGTAGGGTTCGGACAGTTCAATGAGCAGTTCTTC.

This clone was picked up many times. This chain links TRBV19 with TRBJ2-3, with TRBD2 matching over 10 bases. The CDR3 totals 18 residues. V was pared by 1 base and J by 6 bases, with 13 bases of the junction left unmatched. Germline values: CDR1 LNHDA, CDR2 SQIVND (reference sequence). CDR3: CASSIAVAGGPPVDTQYF. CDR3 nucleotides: TGTGCCAGTAGTATAGCGGTAGCGGGAGGCCCACCGGTGGATACGCAGTATTTT.

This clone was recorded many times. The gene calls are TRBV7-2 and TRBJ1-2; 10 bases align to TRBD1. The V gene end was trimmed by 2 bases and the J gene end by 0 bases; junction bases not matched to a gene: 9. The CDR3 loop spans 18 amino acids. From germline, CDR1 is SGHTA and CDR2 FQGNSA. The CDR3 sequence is CASSLRKVDRGTNYGYTF. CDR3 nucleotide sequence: TGTGCCAGCAGCTTACGCAAAGTGGACAGGGGGACTAACTATGGCTACACCTTC.

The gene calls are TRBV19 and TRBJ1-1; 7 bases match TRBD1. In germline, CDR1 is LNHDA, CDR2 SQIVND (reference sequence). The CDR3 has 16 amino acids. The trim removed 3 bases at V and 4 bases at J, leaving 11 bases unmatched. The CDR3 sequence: CASSMGTGVFGTEAFF. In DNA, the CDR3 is TGTGCCAGTAGTATGGGAACAGGGGTCTTCGGCACTGAAGCTTTCTTT.

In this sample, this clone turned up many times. CDR3 region: CASSLVSGRANEQYF. Written as DNA, the CDR3 is TGCGCCAGCAGCTTGGTTAGCGGGAGGGCCAACGAGCAGTACTTC. The rearrangement joins TRBV5-1 to TRBJ2-7; 11 nucleotides align to TRBD2. The CDR3 covers 15 residues. CDR1 SGHRS and CDR2 YFSETQ come from the germline V gene. The trim removed 0 bases at V and 5 bases at J, leaving 4 bases unmatched.

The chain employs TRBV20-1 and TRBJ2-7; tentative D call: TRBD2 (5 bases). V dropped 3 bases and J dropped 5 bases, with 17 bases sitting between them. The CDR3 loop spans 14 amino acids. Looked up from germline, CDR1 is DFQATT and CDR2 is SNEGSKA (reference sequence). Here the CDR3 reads CSARLAGRVHEQYF. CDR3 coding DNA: TGCAGTGCTAGGCTTGCCGGGCGGGTCCACGAGCAGTACTTC.

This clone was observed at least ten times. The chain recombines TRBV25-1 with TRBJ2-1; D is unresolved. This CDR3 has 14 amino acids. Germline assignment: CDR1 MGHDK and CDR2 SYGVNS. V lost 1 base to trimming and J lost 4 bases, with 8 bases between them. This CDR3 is CASSESKSYNEQFF. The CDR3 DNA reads TGTGCCAGCAGTGAATCGAAATCTTACAATGAGCAGTTCTTC.

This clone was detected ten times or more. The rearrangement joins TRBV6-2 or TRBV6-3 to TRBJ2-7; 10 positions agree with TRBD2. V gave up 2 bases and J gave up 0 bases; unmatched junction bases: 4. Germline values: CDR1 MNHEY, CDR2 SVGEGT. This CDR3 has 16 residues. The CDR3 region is CASSYMSGGASYEQYF. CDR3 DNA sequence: TGTGCCAGCAGTTACATGAGCGGGGGGGCCTCCTACGAGCAGTACTTC.

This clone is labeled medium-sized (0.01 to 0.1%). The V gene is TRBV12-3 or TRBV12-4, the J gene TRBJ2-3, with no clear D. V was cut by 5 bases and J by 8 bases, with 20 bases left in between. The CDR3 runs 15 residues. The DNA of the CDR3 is TGTGCCAGCAGTCCACTCCCTCCGTCCGGTGGTACGCAGTATTTT. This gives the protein CASSPLPPSGGTQYF.

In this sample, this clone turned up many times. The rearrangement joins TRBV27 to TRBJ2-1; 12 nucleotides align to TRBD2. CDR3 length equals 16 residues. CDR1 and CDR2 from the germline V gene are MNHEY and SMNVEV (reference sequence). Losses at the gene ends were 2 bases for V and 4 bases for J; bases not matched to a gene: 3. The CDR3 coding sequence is TGTGCCAGCAGTTTAGAGCTAGCGGGGGGGTACAATGAGCAGTTCTTC. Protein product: CASSLELAGGYNEQFF.

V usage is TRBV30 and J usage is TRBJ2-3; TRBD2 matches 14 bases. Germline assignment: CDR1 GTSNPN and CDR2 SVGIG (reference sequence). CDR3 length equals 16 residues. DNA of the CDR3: TGTGTGACGGGACTAGCGGGGGAACTCAGCACAGATACGCAGTATTTT. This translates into CVTGLAGELSTDTQYF.

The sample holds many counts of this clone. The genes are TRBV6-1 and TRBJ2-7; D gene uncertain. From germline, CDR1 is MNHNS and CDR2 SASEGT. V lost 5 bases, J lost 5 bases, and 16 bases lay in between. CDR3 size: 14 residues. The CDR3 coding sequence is TGTGCCAGCAGTTCCTTGAAAGCCCTAGACGAGCAGTACTTC. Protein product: CASSSLKALDEQYF.

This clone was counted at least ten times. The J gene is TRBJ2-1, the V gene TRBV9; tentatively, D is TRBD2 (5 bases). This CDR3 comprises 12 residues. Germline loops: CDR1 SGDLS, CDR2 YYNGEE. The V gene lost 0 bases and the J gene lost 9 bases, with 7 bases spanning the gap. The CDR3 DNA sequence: TGTGCCAGCAGCGTAGGAGGGAGTGAGCAGTTCTTC. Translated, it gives CASSVGGSEQFF. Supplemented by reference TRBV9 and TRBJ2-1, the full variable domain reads DSGVTQTPKHLITATGQRVTLRCSPRSGDLSVYWYQQSLDQGLQFLIQYYNGEERAKGNILERFSAQQFPDLHSELNLSSLELGDSALYFCASSVGGSEQFFGPGTRLTVL.

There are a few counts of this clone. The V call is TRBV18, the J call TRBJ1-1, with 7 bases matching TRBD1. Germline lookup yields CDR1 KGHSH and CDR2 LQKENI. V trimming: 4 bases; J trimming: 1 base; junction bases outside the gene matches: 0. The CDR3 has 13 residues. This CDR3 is CASSQGANTEAFF. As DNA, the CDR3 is TGTGCCAGCTCACAGGGGGCGAACACTGAAGCTTTCTTT. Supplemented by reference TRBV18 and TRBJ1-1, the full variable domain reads NAGVMQNPRHLVRRRGQEARLRCSPMKGHSHVYWYRQLPEEGLKFMVYLQKENIIDESGMPKERFSAEFPKEGPSILRIQQVVRGDSAAYFCASSQGANTEAFFGQGTRLTVV.

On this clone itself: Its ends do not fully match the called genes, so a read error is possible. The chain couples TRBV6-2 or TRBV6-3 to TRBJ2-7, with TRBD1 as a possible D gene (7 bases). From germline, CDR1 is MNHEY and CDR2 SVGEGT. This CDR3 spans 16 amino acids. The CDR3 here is CASSTAVSGGIYERYF. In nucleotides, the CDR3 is TGTGCCAGCAGTACTGCGGTGTCAGGGGGGATCTACGAGCGGTACTTC.

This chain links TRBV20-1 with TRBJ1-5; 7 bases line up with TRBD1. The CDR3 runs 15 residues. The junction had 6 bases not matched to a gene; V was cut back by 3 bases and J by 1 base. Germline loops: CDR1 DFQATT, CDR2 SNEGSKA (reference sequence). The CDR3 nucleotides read TGCAGTGCTAGTCGGTTGGGACAGAGCAATCAGCCCCAGCATTTT. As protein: CSASRLGQSNQPQHF.

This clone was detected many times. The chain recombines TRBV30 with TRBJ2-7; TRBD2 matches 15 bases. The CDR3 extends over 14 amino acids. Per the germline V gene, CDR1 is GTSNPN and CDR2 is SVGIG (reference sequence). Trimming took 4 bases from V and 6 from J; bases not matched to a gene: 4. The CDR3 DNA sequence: TGTGCCTGGACACGGACTAGCGGGAGGGGCGAGCAGTACTTC. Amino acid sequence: CAWTRTSGRGEQYF. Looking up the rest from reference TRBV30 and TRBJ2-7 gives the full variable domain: SQTIHQWPATLVQPVGSPLSLECTVEGTSNPNLYWYRQAAGRGLQLLFYSVGIGQISSEVPQNLSASRPQDRQFILSSKKLLLSDSGFYLCAWTRTSGRGEQYFGPGTRLTVT.

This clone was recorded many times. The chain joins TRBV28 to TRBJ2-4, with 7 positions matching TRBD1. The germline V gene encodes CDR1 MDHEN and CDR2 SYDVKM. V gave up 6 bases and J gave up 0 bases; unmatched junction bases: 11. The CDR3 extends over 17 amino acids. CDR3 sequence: CASRSPGTDLAKNIQYF. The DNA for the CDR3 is TGTGCCAGCAGATCCCCCGGGACAGATCTAGCCAAAAACATTCAGTACTTC.

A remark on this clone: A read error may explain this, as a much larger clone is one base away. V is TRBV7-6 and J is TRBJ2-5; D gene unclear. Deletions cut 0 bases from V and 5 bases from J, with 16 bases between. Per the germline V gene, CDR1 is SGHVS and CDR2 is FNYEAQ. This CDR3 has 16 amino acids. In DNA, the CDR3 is TGTGCCAGCAGCTTAGCGGCGCAGGTGGCCGGGGAGACCCAGTACTTC. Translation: CASSLAAQVAGETQYF.

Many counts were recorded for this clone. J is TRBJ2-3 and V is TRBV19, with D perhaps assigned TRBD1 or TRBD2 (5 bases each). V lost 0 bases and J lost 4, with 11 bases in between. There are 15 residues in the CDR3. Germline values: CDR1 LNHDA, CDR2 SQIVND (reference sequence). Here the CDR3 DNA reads TGTGCCAGTAGTATAGATCCCCAGGGAGCAGATACGCAGTATTTT. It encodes CASSIDPQGADTQYF.

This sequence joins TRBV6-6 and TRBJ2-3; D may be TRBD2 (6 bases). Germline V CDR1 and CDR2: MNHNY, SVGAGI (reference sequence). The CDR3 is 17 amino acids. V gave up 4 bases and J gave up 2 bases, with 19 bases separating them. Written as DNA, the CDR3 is TGTGCCAGCAGTTCCGGGGCGGGGCGGCTTGTCACAGATACGCAGTATTTT. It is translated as CASSSGAGRLVTDTQYF.

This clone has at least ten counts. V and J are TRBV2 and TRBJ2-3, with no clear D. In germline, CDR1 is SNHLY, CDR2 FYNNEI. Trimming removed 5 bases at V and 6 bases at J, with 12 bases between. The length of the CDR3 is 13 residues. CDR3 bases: TGTGCCAGCAGTTCGGCGGCCGGGGATACGCAGTATTTT. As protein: CASSSAAGDTQYF.

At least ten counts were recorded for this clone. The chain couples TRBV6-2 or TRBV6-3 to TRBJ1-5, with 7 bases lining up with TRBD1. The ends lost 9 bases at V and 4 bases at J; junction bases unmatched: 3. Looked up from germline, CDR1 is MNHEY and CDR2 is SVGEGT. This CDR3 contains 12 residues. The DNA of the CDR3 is TGTGCCAGTAAGACAGGGAATCAGCCCCAGCATTTT. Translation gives CASKTGNQPQHF.

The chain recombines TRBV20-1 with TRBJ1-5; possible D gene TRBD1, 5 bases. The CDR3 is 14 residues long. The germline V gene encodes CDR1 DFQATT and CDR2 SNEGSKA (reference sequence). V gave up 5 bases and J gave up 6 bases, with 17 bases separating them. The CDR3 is CSAETGHGPQPQHF. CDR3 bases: TGCAGTGCTGAGACCGGACACGGCCCTCAGCCCCAGCATTTT.

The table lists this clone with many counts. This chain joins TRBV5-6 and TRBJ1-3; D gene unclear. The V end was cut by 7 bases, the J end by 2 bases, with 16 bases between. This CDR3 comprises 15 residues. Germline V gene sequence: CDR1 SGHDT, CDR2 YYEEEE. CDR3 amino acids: CASALAAVAGNTIYF. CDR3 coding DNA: TGTGCCAGCGCCTTGGCGGCGGTGGCTGGAAACACCATATATTTT. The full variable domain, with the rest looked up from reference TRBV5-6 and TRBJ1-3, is DAGVTQSPTHLIKTRGQQVTLRCSPKSGHDTVSWYQQALGQGPQFIFQYYEEEERQRGNFPDRFSGHQFPNYSSELNVNALLLGDSALYLCASALAAVAGNTIYFGEGSWLTVV.

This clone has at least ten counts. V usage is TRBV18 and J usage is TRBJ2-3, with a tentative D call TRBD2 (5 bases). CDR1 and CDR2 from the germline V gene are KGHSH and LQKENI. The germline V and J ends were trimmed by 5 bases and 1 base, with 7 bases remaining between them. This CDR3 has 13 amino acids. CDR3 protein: CASSFGGTDTQYF. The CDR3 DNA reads TGTGCCAGCTCATTCGGGGGCACAGATACGCAGTATTTT.

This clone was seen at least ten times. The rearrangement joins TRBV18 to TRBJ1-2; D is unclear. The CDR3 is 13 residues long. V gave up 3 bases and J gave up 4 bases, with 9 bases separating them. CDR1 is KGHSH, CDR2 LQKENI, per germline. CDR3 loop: CASSPEGSYGYTF. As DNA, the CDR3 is TGTGCCAGCTCACCTGAAGGTAGCTATGGCTACACCTTC. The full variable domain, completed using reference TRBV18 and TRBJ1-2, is NAGVMQNPRHLVRRRGQEARLRCSPMKGHSHVYWYRQLPEEGLKFMVYLQKENIIDESGMPKERFSAEFPKEGPSILRIQQVVRGDSAAYFCASSPEGSYGYTFGSGTRLTVV.

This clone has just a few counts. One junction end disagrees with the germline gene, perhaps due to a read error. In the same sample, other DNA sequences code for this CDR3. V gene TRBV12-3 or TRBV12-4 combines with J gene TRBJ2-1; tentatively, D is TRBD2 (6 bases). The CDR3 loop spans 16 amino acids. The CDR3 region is CASSFPRRGSSNEQFF. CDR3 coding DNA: TGTGCCAGCAGTTTCCCCCGCCGGGGGTCGAGCAATGAACAGTTCTTC.